A selection of T cell receptor beta chains follows, all from one sample in a study of cytomegalovirus exposure and HLA in healthy donors. Only in-frame clones appear in the TCRdb table, and some are missing; sequencing was by immunoSEQ multiplex PCR. The table records over 150,000 clones, 60% to 80% of them present only once. The source material was PBMCs. These receptors were collected from a man aged 30-40 years in good health and CMV-seropositive. Both conserved end residues are part of each CDR3. Each record gives: J gene, clone size, D gene, V gene, CDR3 protein, CDR3 DNA. The D gene is left open where the match is weak. Some rows have no size entry. The others give once, few or many, or a class for an expanded clone.

TRBJ2-7	few	TRBD2	TRBV6-1	CASSGVWTSGRYEQYF	TGTGCCAGCAGTGGAGTATGGACTAGCGGGAGGTACGAGCAGTACTTC
TRBJ2-2	.	TRBD1	TRBV6-5	CASRQPGQGSGELFF	TGTGCCAGCAGGCAACCGGGACAGGGTTCCGGGGAGCTGTTTTTT
TRBJ2-2	.	.	TRBV30	CAWTRGPGELFF	TGTGCCTGGACCCGCGGTCCCGGGGAGCTGTTTTTT
TRBJ1-2	once	TRBD1	TRBV5-4	CASSPGTGEGYGYTF	TGTGCCAGCAGCCCAGGGACAGGGGAAGGCTATGGCTACACCTTC
TRBJ2-3	.	.	TRBV12-5	CASGLASSGDTQYF	TGTGCTAGTGGTTTGGCCAGCTCAGGCGATACGCAGTATTTT
TRBJ2-3	once	TRBD1	TRBV29-1	CSVHRTGDEYTDTQYF	TGCAGCGTCCACCGGACAGGGGACGAATACACAGATACGCAGTATTTT
TRBJ2-7	.	.	TRBV29-1	CSVEDGGRTGRYEQYF	TGCAGCGTTGAAGATGGGGGCAGGACGGGCCGGTACGAGCAGTACTTC
TRBJ2-7	.	.	TRBV2	CASSSSQSSYEQYF	TGTGCCAGCAGTTCCTCACAGAGCTCCTACGAGCAGTACTTC
TRBJ1-5	.	TRBD1	TRBV4-2	CASSRDIQGIQPQHF	TGTGCCAGCAGCCGGGATATACAGGGGATTCAGCCCCAGCATTTT
TRBJ1-4	.	TRBD1	TRBV10-1	CASSESGTGKKANEKLFF	TGCGCCAGCAGTGAGTCGGGGACAGGGAAAAAGGCTAATGAAAAACTGTTTTTT
TRBJ2-3	once	.	TRBV6-5	CASTLRRGTDTQYF	TGTGCCAGCACCCTACGAAGGGGGACAGATACGCAGTATTTT
TRBJ2-7	once	TRBD1	TRBV25-1	CASSRTGISYEQYF	TGTGCCAGCTCGAGGACAGGGATATCCTACGAGCAGTACTTC
TRBJ1-6	.	.	TRBV5-4	CASSPESSYNSPLHF	TGTGCCAGCAGCCCTGAGAGCTCCTATAATTCACCCCTCCACTTT
TRBJ1-2	.	.	TRBV28	CASSWASPYGYTF	TGTGCCAGCAGCTGGGCCTCCCCCTATGGCTACACCTTC
TRBJ2-7	.	TRBD1	TRBV28	CATSPGQSYEQYF	TGTGCCACCTCCCCGGGACAGTCCTACGAGCAGTACTTC
TRBJ2-7	.	.	TRBV4-1	CASSQERGPSYEQYF	TGCGCCAGCAGCCAAGAGCGGGGGCCCTCCTACGAGCAGTACTTC